This TCR beta chain originates from a study of blood T cell repertoires in COVID-19 (TCRdb year 2020). Background on the whole study: Samples covering the acute and convalescent phases of COVID-19 were provided by collaborators in the United States, Italy and Spain. The prospective study material was composed of cDNA or gDNA derived from T cells, B-cell-depleted T cells, or PBMCs. Deeply sampled blood TCRbeta repertoires from subjects exposed to, actively infected with, or recovered from COVID-19 were included in the dataset. The repertoires were released in a freely available public database intended as a resource for research on the immune response to SARS-CoV-2. Samples came from the ongoing ImmuneRACE study (first 160 participants) plus 1,254 subjects from 6 global collaborators. Nearly every sample came with metadata listing a de-identified subject ID, COVID-19 status, age in years and sex. HLA class I and class II types, where available, came from metadata supplied by the sample provider rather than from assay-based typing.

TCRbeta CDR3 regions were amplified from genomic DNA using the immunoSEQ Assay, a bias-controlled multiplex PCR. Per the authors' processing: The number of nucleated cells in each sample was estimated by amplification of reference gene primers within the assay. To quantify the absolute abundance of each unique TCRbeta CDR3 rearrangement, sequence reads were collapsed and filtered. For each sample, productive Simpson clonality was calculated by taking the square root of Simpson's diversity index across productive rearrangements. Held by TCRdb, this immuneACCESS table contains in-frame sequences only and omits some clones. Under half of the omission traces to an unresolved V gene where checked; the cause of the rest is unknown. Clone size and the V and J calls come from that table; the DNA yielded D and trimming. This sample gives nearly 200,000 clones in total; approximately 81% of them show up just once. Of the sample, about a fifth is held by the ten largest clones.

Beyond this particular receptor, the publication reports: The quantity of clinical and demographic metadata differed by source and by participant and was supplied without curation.

A word on this clone: It lacks a known antigen. No clone much larger than this one lies a single base away; base qualities are absent.

The CDR3 sequence holds 13 residues, the cysteine and phenylalanine included. Of the read, only the CDR3 DNA is kept; its 39 bases are in frame from base 1. According to the germline V gene, CDR1 reads MNHEY and CDR2 reads SVGAGI. V and J are trimmed by 6 bases and 8 bases, and the gene matches miss 6 bases of the junction. Collaborating institutions collected whole blood in K2EDTA tubes following their own protocols. For TCRbeta analysis, collaborators shipped samples in one of three forms: frozen whole blood, isolated PBMCs, or DNA extracted from either of those sample types. Recombination linked TRBV6-5 to TRBJ1-2; 10 nucleotides in the junction match TRBD1. The clonotype originates from a human donor in a cohort sampled during active COVID-19. The material sequenced was peripheral blood. The CDR3 has the sequence CASRRQGARGYTF. Read as DNA, the sequence is TGTGCCAGCAGGCGACAGGGGGCGCGGGGCTACACCTTC.